This TCR beta chain was captured by sequencing in a study of T cell repertoires in cytomegalovirus infection. The wider study: In public TCR beta signatures, there were indications of both CMV infection and matching HLA type. Study-level findings and limits: Ex vivo, HLA-C-restricted CMV-specific TCR beta clonotypes prevailed over the rest of the response. Based on cumulative public TCR beta family frequency, carriers of CMV plus the relevant HLA were identified.

TCRdb itself ran the reads through MiXCR, one entry per CDR3 protein. The sample lists roughly 630,000 distinct CDR3 sequences, roughly 24% occurring once. CDR3 size: 13 residues. Trimming shortened V by 5 bases and J by 5 bases, and 12 bases separated the two germline ends. Germline-derived CDR1 and CDR2 are SGHVS and FQNEAQ. This clonotype has ten or more counts. Its cognate antigen is unknown. This clonotype was obtained from a human donor in good health (CMV status not recorded). Some clones in this sample may be carry-over from other donors' samples. This sequence joins TRBV7-8 and TRBJ2-5; D is unresolved. Specimen: CD8+ T cells from PBMCs. The CDR3 protein is CASSRRVLETQYF. The CDR3 nucleotides are TGTGCCAGCAGCCGTAGAGTGTTGGAGACCCAGTACTTC.